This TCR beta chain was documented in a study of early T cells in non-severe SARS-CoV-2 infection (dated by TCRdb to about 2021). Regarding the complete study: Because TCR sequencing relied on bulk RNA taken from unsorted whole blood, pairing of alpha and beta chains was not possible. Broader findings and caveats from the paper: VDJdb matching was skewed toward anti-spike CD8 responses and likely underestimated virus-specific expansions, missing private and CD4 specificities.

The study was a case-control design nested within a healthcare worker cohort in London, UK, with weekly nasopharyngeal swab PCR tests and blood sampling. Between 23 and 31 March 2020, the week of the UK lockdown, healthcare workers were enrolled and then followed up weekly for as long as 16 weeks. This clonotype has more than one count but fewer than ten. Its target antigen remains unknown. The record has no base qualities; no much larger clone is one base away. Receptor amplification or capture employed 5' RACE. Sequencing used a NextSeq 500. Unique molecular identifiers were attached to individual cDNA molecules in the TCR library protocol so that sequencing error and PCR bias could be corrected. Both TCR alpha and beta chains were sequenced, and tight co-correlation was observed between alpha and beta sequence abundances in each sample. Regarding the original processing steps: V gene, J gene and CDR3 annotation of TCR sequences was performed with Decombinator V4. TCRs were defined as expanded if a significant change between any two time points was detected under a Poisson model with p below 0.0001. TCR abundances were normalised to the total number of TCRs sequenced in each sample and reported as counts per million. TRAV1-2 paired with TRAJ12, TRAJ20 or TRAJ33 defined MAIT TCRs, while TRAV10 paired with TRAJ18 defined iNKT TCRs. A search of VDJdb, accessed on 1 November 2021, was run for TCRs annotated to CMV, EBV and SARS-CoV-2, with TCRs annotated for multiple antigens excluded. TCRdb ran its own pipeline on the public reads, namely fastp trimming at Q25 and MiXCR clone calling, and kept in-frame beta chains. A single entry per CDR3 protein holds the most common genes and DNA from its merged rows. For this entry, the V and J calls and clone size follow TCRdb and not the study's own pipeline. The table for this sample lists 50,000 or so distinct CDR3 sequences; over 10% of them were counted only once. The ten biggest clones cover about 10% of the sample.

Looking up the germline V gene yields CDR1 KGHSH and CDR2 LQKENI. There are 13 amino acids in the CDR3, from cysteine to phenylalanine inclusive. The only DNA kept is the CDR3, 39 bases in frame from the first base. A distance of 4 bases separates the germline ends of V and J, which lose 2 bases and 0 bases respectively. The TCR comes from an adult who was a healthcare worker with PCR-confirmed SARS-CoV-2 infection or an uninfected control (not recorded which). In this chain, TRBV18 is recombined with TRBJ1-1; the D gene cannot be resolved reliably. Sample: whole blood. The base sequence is TGTGCCAGCTCACCAATCATGAACACTGAAGCTTTCTTT. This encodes CASSPIMNTEAFF.